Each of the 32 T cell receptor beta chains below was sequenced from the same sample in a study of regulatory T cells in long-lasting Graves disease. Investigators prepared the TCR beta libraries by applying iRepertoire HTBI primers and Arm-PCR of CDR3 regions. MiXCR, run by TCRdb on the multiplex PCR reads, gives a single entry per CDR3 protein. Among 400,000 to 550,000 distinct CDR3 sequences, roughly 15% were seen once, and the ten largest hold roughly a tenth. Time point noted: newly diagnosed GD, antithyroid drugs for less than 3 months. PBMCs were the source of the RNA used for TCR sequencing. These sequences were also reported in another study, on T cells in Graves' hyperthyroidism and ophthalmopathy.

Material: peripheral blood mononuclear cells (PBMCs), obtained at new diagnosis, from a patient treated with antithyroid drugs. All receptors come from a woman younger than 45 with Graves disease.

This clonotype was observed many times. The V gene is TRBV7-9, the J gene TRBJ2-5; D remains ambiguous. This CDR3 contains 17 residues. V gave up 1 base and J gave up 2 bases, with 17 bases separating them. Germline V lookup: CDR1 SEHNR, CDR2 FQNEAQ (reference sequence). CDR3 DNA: TGTGCCAGCAGCTTAGTTGTTACCCGGGCAGAACAAGAGACCCAGTACTTC. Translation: CASSLVVTRAEQETQYF.

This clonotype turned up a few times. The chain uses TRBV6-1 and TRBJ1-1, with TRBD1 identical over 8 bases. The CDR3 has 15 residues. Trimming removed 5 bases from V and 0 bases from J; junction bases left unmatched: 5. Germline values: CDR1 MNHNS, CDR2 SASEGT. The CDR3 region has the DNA TGTGCCAGCAGTCAAGGACAGGGTGTGAACACTGAAGCTTTCTTT. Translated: CASSQGQGVNTEAFF.

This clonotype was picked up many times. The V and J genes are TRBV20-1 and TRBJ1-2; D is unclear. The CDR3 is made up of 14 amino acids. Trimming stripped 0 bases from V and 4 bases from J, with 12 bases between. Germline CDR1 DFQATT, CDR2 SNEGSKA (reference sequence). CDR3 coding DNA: TGCAGTGCTAGAGAGGGATCGGTCTCCTATGGCTACACCTTC. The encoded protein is CSAREGSVSYGYTF.

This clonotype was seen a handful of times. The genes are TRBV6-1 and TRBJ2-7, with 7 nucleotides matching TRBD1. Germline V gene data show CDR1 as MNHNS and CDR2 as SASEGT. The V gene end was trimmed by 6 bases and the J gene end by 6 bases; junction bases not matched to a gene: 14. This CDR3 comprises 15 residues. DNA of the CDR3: TGTGCCAGCAGCCCCGGGATAAACAGGGGAAGCGAGCAGTACTTC. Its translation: CASSPGINRGSEQYF.

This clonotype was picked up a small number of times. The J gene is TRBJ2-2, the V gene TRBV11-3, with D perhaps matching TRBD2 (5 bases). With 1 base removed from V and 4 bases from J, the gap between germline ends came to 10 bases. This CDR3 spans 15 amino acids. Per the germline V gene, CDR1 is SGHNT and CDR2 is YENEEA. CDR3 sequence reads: CASSLGTARTGELFF. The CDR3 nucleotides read TGTGCCAGCAGCTTAGGGACTGCTCGCACCGGGGAGCTGTTTTTT.

CDR3 coding DNA: TGTGCCAGCTCACCCAGGACTAGCGGGAGGGCCGGCGATACGCAGTATTTT. Protein: CASSPRTSGRAGDTQYF. The chain joins TRBV18 to TRBJ2-3, with 15 bases identical to TRBD2. The CDR3 spans 17 residues. In germline, CDR1 is KGHSH, CDR2 LQKENI. Trimming at V came to 3 bases and at J to 6 bases, leaving 7 bases not matched to a gene. The entire variable domain, with the rest obtained from reference TRBV18 and TRBJ2-3, is as follows: NAGVMQNPRHLVRRRGQEARLRCSPMKGHSHVYWYRQLPEEGLKFMVYLQKENIIDESGMPKERFSAEFPKEGPSILRIQQVVRGDSAAYFCASSPRTSGRAGDTQYFGPGTRLTVL.

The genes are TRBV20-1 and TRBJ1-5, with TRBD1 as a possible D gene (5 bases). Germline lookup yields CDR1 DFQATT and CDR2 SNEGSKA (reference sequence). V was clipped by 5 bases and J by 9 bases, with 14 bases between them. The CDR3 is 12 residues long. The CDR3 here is CSAGRGFRPQHF. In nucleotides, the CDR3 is TGCAGTGCTGGTAGGGGTTTTCGGCCCCAGCATTTT.

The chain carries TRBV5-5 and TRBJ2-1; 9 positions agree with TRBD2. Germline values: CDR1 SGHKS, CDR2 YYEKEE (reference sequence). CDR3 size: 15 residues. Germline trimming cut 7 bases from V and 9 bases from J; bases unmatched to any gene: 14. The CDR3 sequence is CASCRWWLAGREQFF. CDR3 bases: TGTGCCAGCTGCCGGTGGTGGCTAGCGGGACGTGAGCAGTTCTTC.

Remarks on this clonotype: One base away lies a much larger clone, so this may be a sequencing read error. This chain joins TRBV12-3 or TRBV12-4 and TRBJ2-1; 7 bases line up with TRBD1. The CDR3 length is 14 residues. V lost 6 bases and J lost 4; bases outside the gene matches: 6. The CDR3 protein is CASSPHRGYNEQFF. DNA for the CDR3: TGTGCCAGCAGCCCCCACAGGGGATACAATGAGCAGTTCTTC.

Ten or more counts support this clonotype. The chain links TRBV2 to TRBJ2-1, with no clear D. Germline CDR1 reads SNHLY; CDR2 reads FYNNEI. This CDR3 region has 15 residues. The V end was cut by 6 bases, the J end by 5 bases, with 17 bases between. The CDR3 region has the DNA TGTGCCAGCAGCGATATATCCCACGCCCACAATGAGCAGTTCTTC. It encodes CASSDISHAHNEQFF.

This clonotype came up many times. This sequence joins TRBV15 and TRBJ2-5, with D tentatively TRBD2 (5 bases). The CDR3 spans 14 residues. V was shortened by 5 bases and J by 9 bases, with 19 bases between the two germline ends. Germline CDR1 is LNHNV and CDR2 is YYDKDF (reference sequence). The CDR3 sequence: CATSPLDSRRPQYF. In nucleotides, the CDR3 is TGTGCCACCAGCCCATTGGATTCGAGGAGGCCCCAGTACTTC.

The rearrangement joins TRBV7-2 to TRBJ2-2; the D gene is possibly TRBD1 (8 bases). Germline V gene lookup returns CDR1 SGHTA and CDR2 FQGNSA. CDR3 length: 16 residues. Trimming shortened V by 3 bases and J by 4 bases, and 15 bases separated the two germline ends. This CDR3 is CASSLGGTGGTGELFF. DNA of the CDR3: TGTGCCAGCAGCTTGGGAGGGACAGGAGGCACCGGGGAGCTGTTTTTT.

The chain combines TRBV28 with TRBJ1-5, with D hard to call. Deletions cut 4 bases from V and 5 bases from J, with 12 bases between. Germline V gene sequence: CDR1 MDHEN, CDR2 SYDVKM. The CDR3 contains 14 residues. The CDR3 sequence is CASSSDLDDQPQHF. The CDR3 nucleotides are TGTGCCAGCAGTTCGGACTTAGACGATCAGCCCCAGCATTTT.

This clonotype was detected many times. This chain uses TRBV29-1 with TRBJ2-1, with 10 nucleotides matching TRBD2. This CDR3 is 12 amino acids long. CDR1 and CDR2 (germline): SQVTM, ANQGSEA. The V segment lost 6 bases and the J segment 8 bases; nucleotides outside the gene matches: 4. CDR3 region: CSVLSGRDEQFF. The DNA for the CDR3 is TGCAGCGTCCTAAGCGGGAGGGATGAGCAGTTCTTC.

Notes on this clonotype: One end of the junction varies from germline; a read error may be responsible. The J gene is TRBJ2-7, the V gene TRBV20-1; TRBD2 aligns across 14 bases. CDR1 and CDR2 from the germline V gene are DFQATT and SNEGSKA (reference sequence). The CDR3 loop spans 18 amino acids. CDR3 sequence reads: CNARPAGTSGSGIYEQYF. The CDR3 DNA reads TGCAATGCTAGACCGGCCGGGACTAGCGGGAGTGGAATCTACGAGCAGTACTTC.

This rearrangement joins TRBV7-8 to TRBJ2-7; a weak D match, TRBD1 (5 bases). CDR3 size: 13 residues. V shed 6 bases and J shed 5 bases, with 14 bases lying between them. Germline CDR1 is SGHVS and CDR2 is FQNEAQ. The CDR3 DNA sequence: TGTGCCAGCAGTTACGACAGAGGCGACGAGCAGTACTTC. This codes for CASSYDRGDEQYF.

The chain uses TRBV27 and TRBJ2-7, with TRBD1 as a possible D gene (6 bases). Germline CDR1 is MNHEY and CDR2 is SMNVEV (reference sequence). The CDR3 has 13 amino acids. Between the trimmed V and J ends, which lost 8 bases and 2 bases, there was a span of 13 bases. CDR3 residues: CASRRGGAYEQYF. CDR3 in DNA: TGTGCCAGCCGTCGAGGGGGAGCCTACGAGCAGTACTTC.

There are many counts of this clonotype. This CDR3 reads CASSLVRTGANTEAFF. CDR3 bases: TGTGCCAGCAGCCTCGTGAGGACAGGGGCGAACACTGAAGCTTTCTTT. The genes are TRBV5-5 and TRBJ1-1; 9 nucleotides agree with TRBD1. Looked up from germline, CDR1 is SGHKS and CDR2 is YYEKEE (reference sequence). The ends lost 4 bases at V and 1 base at J; junction bases unmatched: 8. This CDR3 has 16 residues. Filled out from reference TRBV5-5 and TRBJ1-1, the complete variable domain reads DAGVTQSPTHLIKTRGQQVTLRCSPISGHKSVSWYQQVLGQGPQFIFQYYEKEERGRGNFPDRFSARQFPNYSSELNVNALLLGDSALYLCASSLVRTGANTEAFFGQGTRLTVV.

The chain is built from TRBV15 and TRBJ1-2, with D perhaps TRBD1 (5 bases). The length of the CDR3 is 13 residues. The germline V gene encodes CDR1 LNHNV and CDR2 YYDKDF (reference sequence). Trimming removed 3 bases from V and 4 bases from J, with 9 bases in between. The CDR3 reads CATSSWGGYGYTF. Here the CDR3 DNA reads TGTGCCACCAGCAGTTGGGGGGGCTATGGCTACACCTTC.

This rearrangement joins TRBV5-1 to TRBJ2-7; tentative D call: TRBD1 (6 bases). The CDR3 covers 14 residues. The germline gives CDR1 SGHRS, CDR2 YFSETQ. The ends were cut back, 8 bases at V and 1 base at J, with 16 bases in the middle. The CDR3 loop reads CASRRQENSYEQYF. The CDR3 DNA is TGCGCCAGTCGTCGACAGGAGAATTCCTACGAGCAGTACTTC. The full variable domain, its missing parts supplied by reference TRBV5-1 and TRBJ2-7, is KAGVTQTPRYLIKTRGQQVTLSCSPISGHRSVSWYQQTPGQGLQFLFEYFSETQRNKGNFPGRFSGRQFSNSRSEMNVSTLELGDSALYLCASRRQENSYEQYFGPGTRLTVT.

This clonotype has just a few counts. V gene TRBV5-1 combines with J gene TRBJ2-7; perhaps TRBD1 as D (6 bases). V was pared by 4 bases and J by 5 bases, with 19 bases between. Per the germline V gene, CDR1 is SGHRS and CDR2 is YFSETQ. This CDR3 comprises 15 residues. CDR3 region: CASSPYRNRANEQYF. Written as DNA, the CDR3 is TGCGCCAGCAGCCCCTACAGGAACAGGGCCAACGAGCAGTACTTC.

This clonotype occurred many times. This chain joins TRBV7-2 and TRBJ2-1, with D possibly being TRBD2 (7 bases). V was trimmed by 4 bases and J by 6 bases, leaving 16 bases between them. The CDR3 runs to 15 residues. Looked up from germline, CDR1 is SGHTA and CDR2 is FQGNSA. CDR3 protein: CASSSEGGELNEQFF. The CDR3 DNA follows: TGTGCCAGCAGCTCAGAGGGGGGGGAACTCAATGAGCAGTTCTTC.

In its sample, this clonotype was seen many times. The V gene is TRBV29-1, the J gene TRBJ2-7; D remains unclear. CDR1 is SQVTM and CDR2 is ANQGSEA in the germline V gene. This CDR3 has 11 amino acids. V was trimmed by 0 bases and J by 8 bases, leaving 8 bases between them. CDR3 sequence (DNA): TGCAGCGTTGAAGAGAGGTCGAAGCAGTACTTC. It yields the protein CSVEERSKQYF.

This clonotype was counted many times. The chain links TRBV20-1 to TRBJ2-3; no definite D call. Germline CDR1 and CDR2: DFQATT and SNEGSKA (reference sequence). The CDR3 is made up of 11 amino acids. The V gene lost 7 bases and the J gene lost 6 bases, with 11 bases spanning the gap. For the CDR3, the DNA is TGCAGTGTTACTATCTGGGATACGCAGTATTTT. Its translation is CSVTIWDTQYF.

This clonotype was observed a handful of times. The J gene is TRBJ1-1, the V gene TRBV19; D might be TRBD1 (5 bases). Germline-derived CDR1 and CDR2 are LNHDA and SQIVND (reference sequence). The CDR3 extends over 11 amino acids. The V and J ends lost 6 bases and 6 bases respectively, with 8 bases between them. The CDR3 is CASSRGSEAFF. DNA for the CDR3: TGTGCCAGTAGCCGGGGGTCTGAAGCTTTCTTT. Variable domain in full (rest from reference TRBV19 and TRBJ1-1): DGGITQSPKYLFRKEGQNVTLSCEQNLNHDAMYWYRQDPGQGLRLIYYSQIVNDFQKGDIAEGYSVSREKKESFPLTVTSAQKNPTAFYLCASSRGSEAFFGQGTRLTVV.

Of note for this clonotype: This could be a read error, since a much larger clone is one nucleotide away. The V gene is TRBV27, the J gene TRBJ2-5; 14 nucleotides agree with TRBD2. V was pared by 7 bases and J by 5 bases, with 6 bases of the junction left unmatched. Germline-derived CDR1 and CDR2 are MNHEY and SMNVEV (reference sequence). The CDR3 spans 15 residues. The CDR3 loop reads CASTGRLAGGETQYF. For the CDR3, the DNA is TGTGCCAGCACGGGGAGACTAGCGGGAGGGGAGACCCAGTACTTC.

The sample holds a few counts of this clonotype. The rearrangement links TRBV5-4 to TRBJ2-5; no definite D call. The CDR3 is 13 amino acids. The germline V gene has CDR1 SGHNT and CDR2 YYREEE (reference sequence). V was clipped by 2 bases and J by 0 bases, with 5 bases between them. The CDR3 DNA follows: TGTGCCAGCAGCTTTAGGTACCAAGAGACCCAGTACTTC. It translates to CASSFRYQETQYF. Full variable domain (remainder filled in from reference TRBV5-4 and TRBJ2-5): ETGVTQSPTHLIKTRGQQVTLRCSSQSGHNTVSWYQQALGQGPQFIFQYYREEENGRGNFPPRFSGLQFPNYSSELNVNALELDDSALYLCASSFRYQETQYFGPGTRLLVL.

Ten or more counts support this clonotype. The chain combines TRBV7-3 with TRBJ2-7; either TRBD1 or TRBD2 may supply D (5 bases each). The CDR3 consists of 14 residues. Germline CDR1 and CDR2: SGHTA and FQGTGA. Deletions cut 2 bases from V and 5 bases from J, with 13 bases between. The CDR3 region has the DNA TGTGCCAGCAGCTTAGATGGGGGTTGGAACGAGCAGTACTTC. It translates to CASSLDGGWNEQYF.

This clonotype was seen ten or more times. CDR3 DNA: TGTGCCAGCAGTTTTCCGTTAGCGGGAGGGCGGGAGACCCAGTACTTC. This sequence encodes CASSFPLAGGRETQYF. The chain joins TRBV28 to TRBJ2-5, with 11 bases fitting TRBD2. The CDR3 extends over 16 amino acids. Germline CDR1 reads MDHEN; CDR2 reads SYDVKM. The J segment lost 5 bases and the V segment lost 3 bases, leaving 8 bases of the junction unmatched.

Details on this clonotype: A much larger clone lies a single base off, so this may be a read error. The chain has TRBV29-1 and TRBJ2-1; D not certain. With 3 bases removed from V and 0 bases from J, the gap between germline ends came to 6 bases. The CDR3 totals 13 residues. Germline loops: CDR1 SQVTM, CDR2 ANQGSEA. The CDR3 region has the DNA TGCAGCGTTGAGGGGATCTCCTACAATGAGCAGTTCTTC. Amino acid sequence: CSVEGISYNEQFF.

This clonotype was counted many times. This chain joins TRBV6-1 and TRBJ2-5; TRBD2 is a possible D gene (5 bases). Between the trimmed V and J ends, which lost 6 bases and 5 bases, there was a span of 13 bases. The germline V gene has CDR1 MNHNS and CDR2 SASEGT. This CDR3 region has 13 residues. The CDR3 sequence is CASRLAPGETQYF. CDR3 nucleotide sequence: TGTGCCAGCAGGCTAGCTCCCGGGGAGACCCAGTACTTC.

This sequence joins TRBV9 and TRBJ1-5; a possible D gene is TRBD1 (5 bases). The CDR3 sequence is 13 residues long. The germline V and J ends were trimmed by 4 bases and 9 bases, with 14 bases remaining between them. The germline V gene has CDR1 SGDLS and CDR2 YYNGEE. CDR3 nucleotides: TGTGCCAGCAGCCCGAGGGGCTCGGGGCCCCAGCATTTT. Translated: CASSPRGSGPQHF.